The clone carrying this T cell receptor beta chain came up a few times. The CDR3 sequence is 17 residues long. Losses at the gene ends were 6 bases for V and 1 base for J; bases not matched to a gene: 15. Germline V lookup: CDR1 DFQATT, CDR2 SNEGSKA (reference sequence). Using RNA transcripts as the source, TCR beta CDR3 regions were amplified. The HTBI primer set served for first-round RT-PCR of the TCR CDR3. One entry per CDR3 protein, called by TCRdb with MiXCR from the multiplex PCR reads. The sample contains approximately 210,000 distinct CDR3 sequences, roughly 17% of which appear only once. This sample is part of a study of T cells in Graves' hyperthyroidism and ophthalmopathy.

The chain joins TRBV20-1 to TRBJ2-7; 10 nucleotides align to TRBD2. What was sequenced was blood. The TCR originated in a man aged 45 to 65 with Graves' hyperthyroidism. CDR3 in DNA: TGCAGTGCCTTAACTCGTGGATCTAGCGGGGGTTCCTACGAGCAGTACTTC. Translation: CSALTRGSSGGSYEQYF.